The 27 T cell receptor beta chains listed next were all sequenced from one sample in a study of blood T cell repertoires in COVID-19. Data came from immunoSEQ multiplex PCR; TCRdb stores just in-frame clones and leaves some out. This repertoire shows 250,000 to 350,000 clones, around 81% found once; its top ten account for around 3.9%. The sequenced sample consisted of peripheral blood. Source of these receptors: a woman aged 45-60 years with active or convalescent COVID-19.

The chain employs TRBV5-3 and TRBJ2-5; TRBD2 aligns across 13 bases. TRBV5-3 is filed as an ORF, its function uncertain. V was pared by 0 bases and J by 11 bases, with 7 bases of the junction left unmatched. The CDR3 spans 15 residues. CDR3 DNA sequence: TGTGCCAGAAGCTTGGTACTAGCGGGAGGGCCTCATCAGTACTTC. It yields the protein CARSLVLAGGPHQYF.

Worth noting for this clone: Other DNA sequences in this specimen translate into the identical CDR3. The CDR3 nucleotides read TGTGCCTGGAGTGTAGGGCAGGGGGGAAACACCATATATTTT. Protein product: CAWSVGQGGNTIYF. The chain employs TRBV30 and TRBJ1-3; D may be TRBD1 (6 bases). V gave up 0 bases and J gave up 4 bases, with 10 bases separating them. The CDR3 runs to 14 residues. Germline V gene lookup returns CDR1 GTSNPN and CDR2 SVGIG (reference sequence).

The V gene is TRBV7-8, the J gene TRBJ2-1; 12 bases agree with TRBD2. CDR1 and CDR2 (germline): SGHVS, FQNEAQ. J gave up 4 bases and V 5 bases, and 6 bases lay outside the gene matches. The CDR3 runs 16 residues. In nucleotides, the CDR3 is TGTGCCAGCAGCGTAGGGACTAGCGGGCCTTACAATGAGCAGTTCTTC. This encodes CASSVGTSGPYNEQFF.

This clone appeared a single time. The chain couples TRBV12-3 or TRBV12-4 to TRBJ1-1; perhaps TRBD1 as D (5 bases). The CDR3 has 13 amino acids. Trimming cost V 3 bases and J 4 bases, with 9 bases left between them. The CDR3 is CASSFRAVTEAFF. The CDR3 coding sequence is TGTGCCAGCAGTTTCAGGGCGGTCACTGAAGCTTTCTTT.

The CDR3 here is CASSNRAEQFF. The CDR3 DNA reads TGTGCCAGTAGTAACAGGGCAGAGCAGTTCTTC. The genes are TRBV19 and TRBJ2-1, with D perhaps matching TRBD1 (6 bases). This CDR3 comprises 11 residues. From germline, CDR1 is LNHDA and CDR2 SQIVND (reference sequence). V was trimmed by 4 bases and J by 10 bases, leaving 8 bases between them.

The rearrangement links TRBV27 to TRBJ1-2; D unclear. V dropped 6 bases and J dropped 4 bases, with 9 bases sitting between them. This CDR3 comprises 12 residues. Germline V gives CDR1 MNHEY, CDR2 SMNVEV (reference sequence). CDR3 sequence: CASSTLGYGYTF. The CDR3 coding sequence is TGTGCCAGCAGCACCCTCGGCTATGGCTACACCTTC.

The rearrangement links TRBV5-4 to TRBJ1-5; 10 positions agree with TRBD1. V lost 4 bases to trimming and J lost 7 bases; unmatched junction nucleotides: 8. The CDR3 consists of 15 residues. Germline lookup yields CDR1 SGHNT and CDR2 YYREEE (reference sequence). CDR3 amino acids: CASSPGTGVDQPQHF. In DNA, the CDR3 is TGTGCCAGCAGCCCCGGGACAGGGGTGGACCAGCCCCAGCATTTT.

This chain uses TRBV21-1 with TRBJ1-1; the table's D call, TRBD1, was not checked against the DNA. TRBV21-1 is flagged as a pseudogene. This CDR3 region has 17 residues. The CDR3 DNA reads as TGTGCCAGCAGCATCAAAGGAATTTGGGCGTGGAACACTGAAGCTTTCTTT. Protein sequence: CASSIKGIWAWNTEAFF.

This clone was picked up a small number of times. The DNA of the CDR3 is TGTGCCATCAAGCCGACAGGGAGCACTGAAGCTTTCTTT. Protein sequence: CAIKPTGSTEAFF. The chain links TRBV10-3 to TRBJ1-1; 7 nucleotides line up with TRBD1. The CDR3 spans 13 residues. V lost 7 bases to trimming and J lost 4 bases; unmatched junction nucleotides: 6. Germline lookup yields CDR1 ENHRY and CDR2 SYGVKD.

The rearrangement uses TRBV4-1 and TRBJ2-3, with 10 positions matching TRBD2. Trimming at V came to 1 base and at J to 1 base, leaving 14 bases not matched to a gene. CDR3 length: 20 residues. Germline values: CDR1 MGHRA, CDR2 YSYEKL. CDR3 DNA sequence: TGCGCCAGCAGCCAAGCAACAGGGAGCGGGAGGGCCGGGCGCACAGATACGCAGTATTTT. Protein: CASSQATGSGRAGRTDTQYF.

This clone was observed a few times. The V gene is TRBV6-1, the J gene TRBJ2-7; 7 positions agree with TRBD2. J gave up 1 base and V 3 bases, and 9 bases lay outside the gene matches. The CDR3 loop spans 16 amino acids. The V gene's germline CDR1 is MNHNS and CDR2 SASEGT. In nucleotides, the CDR3 is TGTGCCAGCAGTGATATTGGGGGGGAAGCTTCCTACGAGCAGTACTTC. Its translation: CASSDIGGEASYEQYF.

V and J are TRBV6-5 and TRBJ1-6; 8 bases are shared with TRBD1. The CDR3 extends over 16 amino acids. Trimming at V came to 2 bases and at J to 10 bases, leaving 10 bases not matched to a gene. The germline CDR1 and CDR2 sequences are MNHEY and SVGAGI. The CDR3 nucleotides are TGTGCCAGCAGTTACGCCTCCGGACAGGGCGGCTCACCCCTCCACTTT. Protein sequence: CASSYASGQGGSPLHF.

This clone appeared many times. V usage is TRBV18 and J usage is TRBJ1-1; D call uncertain. V was pared by 6 bases and J by 0 bases, with 8 bases between. Looked up from germline, CDR1 is KGHSH and CDR2 is LQKENI. The CDR3 is 13 residues long. For the CDR3, the DNA is TGTGCCAGCTCCGAGTCCATGAACACTGAAGCTTTCTTT. Its translation: CASSESMNTEAFF. The whole variable domain, filled in from reference TRBV18 and TRBJ1-1, reads NAGVMQNPRHLVRRRGQEARLRCSPMKGHSHVYWYRQLPEEGLKFMVYLQKENIIDESGMPKERFSAEFPKEGPSILRIQQVVRGDSAAYFCASSESMNTEAFFGQGTRLTVV.

The chain has TRBV19 and TRBJ1-1, with 8 nucleotides matching TRBD1. The CDR3 totals 16 residues. V gave up 6 bases and J gave up 0 bases; unmatched junction bases: 9. The germline V gene encodes CDR1 LNHDA and CDR2 SQIVND (reference sequence). CDR3 in DNA: TGTGCCAGTAGCCCCCGGACAGGGCCGATGAACACTGAAGCTTTCTTT. It is translated as CASSPRTGPMNTEAFF. The full variable domain, its missing parts supplied by reference TRBV19 and TRBJ1-1, is DGGITQSPKYLFRKEGQNVTLSCEQNLNHDAMYWYRQDPGQGLRLIYYSQIVNDFQKGDIAEGYSVSREKKESFPLTVTSAQKNPTAFYLCASSPRTGPMNTEAFFGQGTRLTVV.

This clone was seen a few times. The chain carries TRBV18 and TRBJ1-1, with 8 bases aligning to TRBD1. The CDR3 covers 13 residues. The junction had 3 bases not matched to a gene; V was cut back by 5 bases and J by 4 bases. Germline V gene lookup returns CDR1 KGHSH and CDR2 LQKENI. This CDR3 is CASSWDRPTEAFF. CDR3 DNA sequence: TGTGCCAGCTCATGGGACAGGCCCACTGAAGCTTTCTTT.

The chain has TRBV30 and TRBJ2-1; D ambiguous. The CDR3 consists of 12 residues. Germline V gives CDR1 GTSNPN, CDR2 SVGIG (reference sequence). V shed 2 bases and J shed 3 bases, with 5 bases lying between them. The CDR3 bases are TGTGCCTGGAGTCCCTACTACAATGAGCAGTTCTTC. Its translation is CAWSPYYNEQFF.

The CDR3 region has the DNA TGTGCCAGCAGCTTACGTCTAGCGGGCGGGACCCAGTACTTC. Its protein product is CASSLRLAGGTQYF. This chain joins TRBV7-2 and TRBJ2-5; 8 bases line up with TRBD2. The length of the CDR3 is 14 residues. Germline CDR1 SGHTA, CDR2 FQGNSA. V lost 2 bases to trimming and J lost 7 bases; unmatched junction nucleotides: 6.

This clone was seen a single time. V usage is TRBV2 and J usage is TRBJ2-3; 14 bases line up with TRBD2. CDR3 length: 17 amino acids. Per germline, CDR1 SNHLY and CDR2 FYNNEI. Losses at the gene ends were 6 bases for V and 6 bases for J; bases not matched to a gene: 11. The CDR3 region is CASRDPGLAGVGDTQYF. CDR3 nucleotide sequence: TGTGCCAGCAGGGATCCGGGACTAGCGGGAGTAGGCGATACGCAGTATTTT.

This clone was seen only once. The sample contains more than one DNA sequence encoding this CDR3. The CDR3 nucleotides are TGCGCCAGCAGCCCGGGACTAGCGGGAGGCACAGATACGCAGTATTTT. As protein: CASSPGLAGGTDTQYF. The chain uses TRBV5-1 and TRBJ2-3; 14 bases line up with TRBD2. This CDR3 is built from 16 residues. CDR1 SGHRS and CDR2 YFSETQ come from the germline V gene. V lost 4 bases to trimming and J lost 1 base; unmatched junction nucleotides: 2.

The chain is built from TRBV7-2 and TRBJ2-3, with 14 positions matching TRBD2. With V trimmed by 5 bases and J by 4 bases, 8 bases remained unmatched. This CDR3 spans 17 amino acids. Germline V gives CDR1 SGHTA, CDR2 FQGNSA. CDR3 nucleotide sequence: TGTGCCAGCAGCCTCGCCGGGACTAGCGGGAGAGCAGATACGCAGTATTTT. Its translation is CASSLAGTSGRADTQYF.

This clone showed up just once. This sequence joins TRBV28 and TRBJ2-5, with 12 bases matching TRBD1. The V and J ends lost 5 bases and 4 bases, in that order; junction bases with no gene match: 5. CDR1 and CDR2 (germline): MDHEN, SYDVKM. This CDR3 is built from 15 residues. In DNA, the CDR3 is TGTGCCAGCAGTACTCGGGACAGGGGGCCAGAGACCCAGTACTTC. It translates to CASSTRDRGPETQYF.

This clone was picked up one time. One end of the junction does not line up with germline, which may come from a read error. The V call is TRBV15, the J call TRBJ2-3; the D gene is possibly TRBD2 (5 bases). The CDR3 totals 15 residues. Per germline, CDR1 LNHNV and CDR2 YYDKDF (reference sequence). The CDR3 is CATSRDGGSTATQYF. CDR3 DNA: TGTGCCACCAGCAGAGACGGCGGGTCCACAGCTACGCAGTATTTT.

CDR3 amino acids: CASSLVGTYGNTIYF. The CDR3 coding sequence is TGTGCCAGCAGCTTAGTTGGCACATATGGAAACACCATATATTTT. V gene TRBV7-2 combines with J gene TRBJ1-3; no definite D call. Germline CDR1 reads SGHTA; CDR2 reads FQGNSA. CDR3 length: 15 amino acids. The V gene lost 1 base and the J gene lost 3 bases, with 10 bases spanning the gap.

The CDR3 DNA sequence: TGCAGCGGCCGGGACAGCTCCTACGAGCAGTACTTC. It encodes CSGRDSSYEQYF. The chain joins TRBV29-1 to TRBJ2-7; 7 nucleotides line up with TRBD1. V gave up 7 bases and J gave up 0 bases; unmatched junction bases: 3. Germline V lookup: CDR1 SQVTM, CDR2 ANQGSEA. The CDR3 has 12 amino acids.

The chain employs TRBV15 and TRBJ2-2; weak D call: TRBD1 (6 bases). The CDR3 loop spans 14 amino acids. Germline V gives CDR1 LNHNV, CDR2 YYDKDF (reference sequence). Trimming cost V 6 bases and J 5 bases, with 13 bases left between them. The CDR3 reads CATRTGSETGELFF. The CDR3 coding sequence is TGTGCCACCAGAACAGGGTCGGAAACCGGGGAGCTGTTTTTT.

This rearrangement joins TRBV29-1 to TRBJ1-2, with D possibly being TRBD1 (6 bases). This CDR3 spans 11 amino acids. CDR1 and CDR2 (germline): SQVTM, ANQGSEA. V lost 4 bases and J lost 8, with 11 bases in between. In DNA form, the CDR3 reads TGCAGCGTTGGGTCAGGGGACGGCTACACCTTC. This translates into CSVGSGDGYTF.

V usage is TRBV19 and J usage is TRBJ2-1, with TRBD1 matching 10 bases. V dropped 5 bases and J dropped 7; count of bases not matched to a gene: 14. The CDR3 contains 17 residues. Per the germline V gene, CDR1 is LNHDA and CDR2 is SQIVND (reference sequence). Here the CDR3 DNA reads TGTGCCAGTAGTGCTTCAGTTGGGACAGGGGCAAGAAATGAGCAGTTCTTC. This sequence encodes CASSASVGTGARNEQFF. Complete variable domain (other parts from reference TRBV19 and TRBJ2-1): DGGITQSPKYLFRKEGQNVTLSCEQNLNHDAMYWYRQDPGQGLRLIYYSQIVNDFQKGDIAEGYSVSREKKESFPLTVTSAQKNPTAFYLCASSASVGTGARNEQFFGPGTRLTVL.